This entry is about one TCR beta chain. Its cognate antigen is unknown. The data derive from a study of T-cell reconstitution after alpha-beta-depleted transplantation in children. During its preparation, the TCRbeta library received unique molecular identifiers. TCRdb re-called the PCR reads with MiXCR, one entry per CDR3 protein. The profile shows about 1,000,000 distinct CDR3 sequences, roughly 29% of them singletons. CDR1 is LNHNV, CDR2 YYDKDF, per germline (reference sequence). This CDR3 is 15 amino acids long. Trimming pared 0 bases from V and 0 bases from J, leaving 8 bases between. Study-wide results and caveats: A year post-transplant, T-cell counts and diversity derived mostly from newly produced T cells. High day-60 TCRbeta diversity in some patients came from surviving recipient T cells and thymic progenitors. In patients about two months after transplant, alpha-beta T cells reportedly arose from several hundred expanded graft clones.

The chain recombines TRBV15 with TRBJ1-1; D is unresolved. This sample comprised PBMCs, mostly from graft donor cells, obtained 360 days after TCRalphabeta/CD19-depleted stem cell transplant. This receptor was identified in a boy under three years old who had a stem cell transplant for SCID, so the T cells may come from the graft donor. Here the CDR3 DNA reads TGTGCCACCAGCAGAGATTTTATAATGAACACTGAAGCTTTCTTT. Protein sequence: CATSRDFIMNTEAFF.